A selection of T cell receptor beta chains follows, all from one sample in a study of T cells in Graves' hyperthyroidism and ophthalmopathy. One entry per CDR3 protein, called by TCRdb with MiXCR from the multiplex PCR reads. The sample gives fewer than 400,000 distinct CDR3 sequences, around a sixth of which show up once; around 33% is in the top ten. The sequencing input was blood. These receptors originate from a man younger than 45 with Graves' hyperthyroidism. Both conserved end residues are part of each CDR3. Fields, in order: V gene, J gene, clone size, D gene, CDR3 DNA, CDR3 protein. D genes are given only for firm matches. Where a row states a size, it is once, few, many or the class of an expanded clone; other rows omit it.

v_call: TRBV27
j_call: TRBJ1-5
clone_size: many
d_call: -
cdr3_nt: TGTGCCAGCAGGCTCTATCTTGGGGGCAATCAGCCCCAGCATTTT
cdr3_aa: CASRLYLGGNQPQHF

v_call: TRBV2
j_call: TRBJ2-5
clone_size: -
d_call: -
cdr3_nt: TGTGCCAGCGAGGGAAGGATACAAGAGACCCAGTACTTC
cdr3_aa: CASEGRIQETQYF

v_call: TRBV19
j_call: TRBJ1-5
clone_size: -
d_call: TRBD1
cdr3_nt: TGTGCCAGTAGTATAGGGGGGACAGGGGGCGCCAATCAGCCCCAGCATTTT
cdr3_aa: CASSIGGTGGANQPQHF

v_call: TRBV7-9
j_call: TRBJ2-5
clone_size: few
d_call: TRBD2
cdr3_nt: TGTGCCAGCAGCTTCACGCGGGAGACGGGTGAGACCCAGTACTTC
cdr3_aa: CASSFTRETGETQYF

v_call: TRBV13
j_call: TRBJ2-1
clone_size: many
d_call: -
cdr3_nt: TGTGCCAGCGCGTGGGGGTACAATGAGCAGTTCTTC
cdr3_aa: CASAWGYNEQFF

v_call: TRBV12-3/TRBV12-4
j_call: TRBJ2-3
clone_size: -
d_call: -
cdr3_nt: TGTGCCAGCAGCACAGATTGGGACGGAACAAACACAGATACGCAGTATTTT
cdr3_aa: CASSTDWDGTNTDTQYF

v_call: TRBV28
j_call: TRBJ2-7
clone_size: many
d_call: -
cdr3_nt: TGTGCCAGCAGTTCCCGGGACGTCACCTACGAGCAGTACTTC
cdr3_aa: CASSSRDVTYEQYF

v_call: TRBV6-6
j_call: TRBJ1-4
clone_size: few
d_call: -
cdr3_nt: TGTGCCAGCAGTTACTCCGGCGGTAATGAAAAACTGTTTTTT
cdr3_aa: CASSYSGGNEKLFF

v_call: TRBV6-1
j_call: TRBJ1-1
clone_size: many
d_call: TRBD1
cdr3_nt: TGTGCCAGCAGTACCAGACAGGGGGCGCGAAGTGAAGCTTTCTTT
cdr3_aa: CASSTRQGARSEAFF

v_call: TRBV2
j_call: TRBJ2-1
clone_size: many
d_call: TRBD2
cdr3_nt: TGTGCCAGCAGTGTAAGAGCGGGAGGGCCAAATGAGCAGTTCTTC
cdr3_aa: CASSVRAGGPNEQFF

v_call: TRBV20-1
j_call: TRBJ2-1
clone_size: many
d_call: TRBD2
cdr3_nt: TGCAGTGCTGAGAACATGGAGACTAGCGGATGGGGGATAAGCTCCTACAATGAGCAGTTCTTC
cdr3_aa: CSAENMETSGWGISSYNEQFF

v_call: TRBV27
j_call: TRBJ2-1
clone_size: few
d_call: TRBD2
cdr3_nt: TGTGCCAGCGGGGGGGGAGTAGCGGCCCTTTCCTACAATGAGCAGTTCTTC
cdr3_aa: CASGGGVAALSYNEQFF

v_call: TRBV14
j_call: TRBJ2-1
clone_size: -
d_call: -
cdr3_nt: TGTGCCAGCAGCCAAGATAGGGGGGTTGTTTACAATGAGCAGTTCTTC
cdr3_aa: CASSQDRGVVYNEQFF

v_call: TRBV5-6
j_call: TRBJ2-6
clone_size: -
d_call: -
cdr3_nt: TGTGCCAGCACCCTTTCTGGGGCCAACGTCCTGACTTTC
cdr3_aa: CASTLSGANVLTF

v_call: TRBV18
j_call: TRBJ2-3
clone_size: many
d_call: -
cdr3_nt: TGTGCCAGCTCACCACGAGGGCAGGGCACAGATACGCAGTATTTT
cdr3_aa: CASSPRGQGTDTQYF

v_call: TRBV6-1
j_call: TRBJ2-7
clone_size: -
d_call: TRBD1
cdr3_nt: TGTGCCAGCAGCCGGGGACAGTTCTCCTACGAGCAGTACTTC
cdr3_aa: CASSRGQFSYEQYF

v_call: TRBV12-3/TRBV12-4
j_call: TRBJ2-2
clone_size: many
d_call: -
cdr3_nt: TGTGCCAGCAGGCGTCCGGAGAACGCGAACACCGGGGAGCTGTTTTTT
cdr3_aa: CASRRPENANTGELFF

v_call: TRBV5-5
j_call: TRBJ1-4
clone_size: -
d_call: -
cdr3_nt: TGTGCCAGCAGCTTGCCAGGGGTGGCTAATGAAAAACTGTTTTTT
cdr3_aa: CASSLPGVANEKLFF

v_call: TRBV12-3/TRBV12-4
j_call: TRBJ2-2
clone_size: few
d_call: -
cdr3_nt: TGTGCCAGCACTCCCGGGGGCCGGAACACCGGGGAGCTGTTTTTT
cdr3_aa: CASTPGGRNTGELFF

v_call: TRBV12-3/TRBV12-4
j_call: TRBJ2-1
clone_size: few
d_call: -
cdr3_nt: TGTGCCAGCAGTTTCCTCAGGGGCAATGAGCAGTTCTTC
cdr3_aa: CASSFLRGNEQFF

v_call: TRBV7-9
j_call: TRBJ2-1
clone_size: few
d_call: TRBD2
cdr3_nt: TGTGCCAGCAGCCATCATAGGATCGGGAGCGGGAGTAAGCAGTTCTTC
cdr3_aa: CASSHHRIGSGSKQFF

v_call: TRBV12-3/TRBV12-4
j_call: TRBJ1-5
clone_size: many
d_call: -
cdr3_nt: TGTGCCAGCGAAGACTACAATCAGCCCCAGCATTTT
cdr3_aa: CASEDYNQPQHF

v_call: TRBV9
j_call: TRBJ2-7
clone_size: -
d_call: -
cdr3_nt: TGTGCCAGCAGCGTAGAGGGGGGCGCAGGCTACGAGCAGTACTTC
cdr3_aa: CASSVEGGAGYEQYF

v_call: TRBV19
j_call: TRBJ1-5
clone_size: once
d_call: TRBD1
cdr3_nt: TGTGCCAGTAGTATGGGACAGGGGAACCATCAGCCCCAGCATTTT
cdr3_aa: CASSMGQGNHQPQHF

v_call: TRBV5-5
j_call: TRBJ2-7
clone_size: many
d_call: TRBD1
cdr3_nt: TGTGCCAGCAGCTTGTCAGGACAGGGGAACAACGAGCAGTACTTC
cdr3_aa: CASSLSGQGNNEQYF

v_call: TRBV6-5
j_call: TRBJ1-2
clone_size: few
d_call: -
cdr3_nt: TGTGCCAGCAGTTACTCGACCCGGCCTTACTATGGCTACACCTTC
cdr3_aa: CASSYSTRPYYGYTF

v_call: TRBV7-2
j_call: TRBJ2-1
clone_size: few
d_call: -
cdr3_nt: TGTGCCAGCAGCTCAACGGCTAGAAATGAGCAGTTCTTC
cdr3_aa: CASSSTARNEQFF

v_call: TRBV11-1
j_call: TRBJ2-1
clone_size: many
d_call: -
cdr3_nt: TGTGCCAGCAGCTTAGACCTACCAGGAACGGGACTGCATGAGCAGTTCTTC
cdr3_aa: CASSLDLPGTGLHEQFF

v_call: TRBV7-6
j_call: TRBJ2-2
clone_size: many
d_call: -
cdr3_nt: TGTGCCAGCAGCTTAGGGACAGCTTACACCGGGGAGCTGTTTTTT
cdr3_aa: CASSLGTAYTGELFF

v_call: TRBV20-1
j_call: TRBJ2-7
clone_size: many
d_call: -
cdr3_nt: TGCAGTGCCGAAGGGCCTCGGGGCTCCTACGAGCAGTACTTC
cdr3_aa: CSAEGPRGSYEQYF

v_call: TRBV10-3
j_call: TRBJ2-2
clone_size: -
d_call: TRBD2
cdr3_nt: TGTGCCATCAGTGAAAGAAACCCGGGACTACACACCGGGGAGCTGTTTTTT
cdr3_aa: CAISERNPGLHTGELFF

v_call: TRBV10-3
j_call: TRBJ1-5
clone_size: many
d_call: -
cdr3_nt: TGTGCCATCAGTGGAGGGGATAGCAATCAGCCCCAGCATTTT
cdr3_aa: CAISGGDSNQPQHF

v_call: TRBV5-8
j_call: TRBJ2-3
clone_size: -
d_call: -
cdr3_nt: TGTGCCAGCAGCCCCTTGACCGGCACAGATACGCAGTATTTT
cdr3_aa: CASSPLTGTDTQYF

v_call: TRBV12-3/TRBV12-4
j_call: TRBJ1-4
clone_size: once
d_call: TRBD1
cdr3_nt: TGTGCCAGCAGTTTGTCGGACAGGGGGCGGGAACTGTTTTTT
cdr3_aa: CASSLSDRGRELFF

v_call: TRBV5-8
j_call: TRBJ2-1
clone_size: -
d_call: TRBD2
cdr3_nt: TGTGCCAGCAGCAACATACTAGCGGGAGGTGCACAACGCTACAATGAGCAGTTCTTC
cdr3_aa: CASSNILAGGAQRYNEQFF

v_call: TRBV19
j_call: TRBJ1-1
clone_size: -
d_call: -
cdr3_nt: TGTGCCAGTAGTCCGTCATACTTCACTGAAGCTTTCTTT
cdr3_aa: CASSPSYFTEAFF

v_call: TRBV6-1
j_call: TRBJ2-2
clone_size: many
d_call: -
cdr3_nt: TGTGCCAGCAGTTCGGTGGGAGGCACCGGGGAGCTGTTTTTT
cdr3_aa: CASSSVGGTGELFF

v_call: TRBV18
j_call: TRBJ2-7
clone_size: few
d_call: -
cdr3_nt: TGTGCCAGCACCTCCGGGACAAACTCCTACGAGCAGTGCTTC
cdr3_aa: CASTSGTNSYEQCF

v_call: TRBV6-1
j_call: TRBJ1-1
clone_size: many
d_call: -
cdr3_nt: TGTGCCAGCAGTCAGACTGAAGCTTTCTTT
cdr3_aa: CASSQTEAFF

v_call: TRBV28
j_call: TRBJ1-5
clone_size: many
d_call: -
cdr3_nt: TGTGCCAGCAGAGAAGGGGGGAGGGCTAATCAGCCCCAGCATTTT
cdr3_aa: CASREGGRANQPQHF

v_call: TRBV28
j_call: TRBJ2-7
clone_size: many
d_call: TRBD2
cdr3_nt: TGTGCCAGCAGTGGTCCGGGACTAGCGGATTACTACGAGCAGTACTTC
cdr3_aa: CASSGPGLADYYEQYF

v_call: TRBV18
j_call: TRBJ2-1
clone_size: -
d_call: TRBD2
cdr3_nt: TGTGCCAGCTCTCAACTCTTCGCGGGACTAGCGGGAGGTCCTCACAATGAGCAGTTCTTC
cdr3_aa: CASSQLFAGLAGGPHNEQFF

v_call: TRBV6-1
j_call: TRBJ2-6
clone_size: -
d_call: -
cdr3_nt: TGTGCCAGCAGTGAACGCGGTGATGGGGCCAACGTCCTGACTTTC
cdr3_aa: CASSERGDGANVLTF

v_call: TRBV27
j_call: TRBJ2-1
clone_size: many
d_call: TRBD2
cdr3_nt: TGTGCCAGCAGTACCCTAGCGGGAGGGCCCTCCTACAATGAGCAGTTCTTC
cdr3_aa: CASSTLAGGPSYNEQFF

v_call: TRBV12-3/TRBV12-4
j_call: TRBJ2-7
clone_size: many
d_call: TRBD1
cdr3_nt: TGTGCCAGCAGTTTTTCGGACAGGGGCGAGCAGTACTTC
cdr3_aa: CASSFSDRGEQYF

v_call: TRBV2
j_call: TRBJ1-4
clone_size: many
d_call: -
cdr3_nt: TGTGCCAGCATGATTAATGAAAAACTGTTTTTT
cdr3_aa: CASMINEKLFF

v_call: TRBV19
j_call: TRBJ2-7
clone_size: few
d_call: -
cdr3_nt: TGTGCCAGTAGTCCCTCTACTAGCAGGAGCTCCTACGAGCAGTACTTC
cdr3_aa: CASSPSTSRSSYEQYF

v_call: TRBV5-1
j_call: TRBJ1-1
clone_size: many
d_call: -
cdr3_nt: TGCGCCAGCAGCTTGGATCGGACGACAATGAACACTGAAGCTTTCTTT
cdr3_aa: CASSLDRTTMNTEAFF

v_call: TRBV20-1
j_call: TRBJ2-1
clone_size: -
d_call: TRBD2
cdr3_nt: TGCAGTGCTGCGGGACTAGCGGTTATTGTTGAGCAGTTCTTC
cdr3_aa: CSAAGLAVIVEQFF

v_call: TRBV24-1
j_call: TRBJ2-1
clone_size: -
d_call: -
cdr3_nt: TGTGCCACCAGTGAGGCAGAGGATGAGCAGTTCTTC
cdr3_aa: CATSEAEDEQFF

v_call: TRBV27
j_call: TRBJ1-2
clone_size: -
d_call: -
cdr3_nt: TGTGCCAGCAGCCGATCGGAAGCTAACTATGGCTACACCTTC
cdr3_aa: CASSRSEANYGYTF

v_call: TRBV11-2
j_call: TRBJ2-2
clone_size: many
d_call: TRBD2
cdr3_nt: TGTGCCAGCAGCTTAGGGAGGACTAGTCTGAACACCGGGGAGCTGTTTTTT
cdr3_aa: CASSLGRTSLNTGELFF

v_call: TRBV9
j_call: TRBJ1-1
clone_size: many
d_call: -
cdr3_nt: TGTGCCAGCAGCGAAAGACCGGTGGCGAACACTGAAGCTTTCTTT
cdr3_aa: CASSERPVANTEAFF

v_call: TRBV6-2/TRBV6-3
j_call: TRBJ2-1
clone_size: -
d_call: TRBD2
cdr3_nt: TGTGCCAGCAGTCCCGAAGGGGCGGGAGGCCTATACAATGAGCAGTTCTTC
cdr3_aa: CASSPEGAGGLYNEQFF

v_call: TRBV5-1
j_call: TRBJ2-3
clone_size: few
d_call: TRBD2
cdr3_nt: TGCGCCAGCAGCTTGTTCGGGAGGGCTGGAGATACGCAGTATTTT
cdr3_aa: CASSLFGRAGDTQYF

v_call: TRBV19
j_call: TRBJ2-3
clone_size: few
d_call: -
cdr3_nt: TGTGCCAGTTGGGGCGGCACTAGCACAGATACGCAGTATTTT
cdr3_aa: CASWGGTSTDTQYF

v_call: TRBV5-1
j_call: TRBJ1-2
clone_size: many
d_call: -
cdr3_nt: TGCGCCAGCAGCCCCGACGGAGACTATGGCTACACCTTC
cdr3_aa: CASSPDGDYGYTF

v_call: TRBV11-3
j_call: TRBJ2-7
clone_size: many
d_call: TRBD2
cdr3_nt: TGTGCCAGCAGCCGGTGGCGGGGGAATGACGAGCAGTACTTC
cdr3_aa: CASSRWRGNDEQYF

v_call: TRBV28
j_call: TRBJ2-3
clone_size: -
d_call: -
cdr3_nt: TGTGCCAGCAGTTTTGGTCAGGCCGCAGATACGCAGTATTTT
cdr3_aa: CASSFGQAADTQYF